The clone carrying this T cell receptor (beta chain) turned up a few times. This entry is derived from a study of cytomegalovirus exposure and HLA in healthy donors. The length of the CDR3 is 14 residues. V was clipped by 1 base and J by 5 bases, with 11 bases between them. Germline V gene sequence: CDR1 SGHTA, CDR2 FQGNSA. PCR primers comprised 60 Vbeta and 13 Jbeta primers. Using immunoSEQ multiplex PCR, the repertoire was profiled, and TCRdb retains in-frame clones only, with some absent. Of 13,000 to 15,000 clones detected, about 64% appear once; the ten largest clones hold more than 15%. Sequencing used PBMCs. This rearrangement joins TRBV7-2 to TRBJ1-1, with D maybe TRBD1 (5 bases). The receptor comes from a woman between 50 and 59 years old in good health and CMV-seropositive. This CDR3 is CASSLGKGRTEAFF. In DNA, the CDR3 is TGTGCCAGCAGCTTAGGAAAGGGGAGGACTGAAGCTTTCTTT.